Following are 10 T cell receptor beta chains from one sample sequenced in a study of blood T cells in healthy people across ages. PCR was performed a second time for roughly 6 to 12 cycles using a sample-barcoded 5' primer and a J-beta primer mix. MiXCR, applied by TCRdb to the 5' RACE reads, yields one record per CDR3 protein. The sample has about 640,000 distinct CDR3 sequences, roughly 58% seen once; the top ten hold roughly 34%. Material: blood. The receptors stem from a man in his sixties in good health.

The chain has TRBV6-1 and TRBJ1-2; the D is unclear. This CDR3 contains 15 residues. Germline values: CDR1 MNHNS, CDR2 SASEGT. Trimming left V 0 bases short and J 5 bases short, with 13 bases between. The CDR3 region is CASSEALSVPYGYTF. The CDR3 region has the DNA TGTGCCAGCAGTGAAGCTTTATCTGTGCCTTATGGCTACACCTTC.

This clonotype turned up a few times. This chain joins TRBV5-6 and TRBJ2-1, with D perhaps TRBD2 (5 bases). Trimming pared 6 bases from V and 4 bases from J, leaving 11 bases between. This CDR3 region has 13 residues. Germline loops: CDR1 SGHDT, CDR2 YYEEEE. CDR3 amino acids: CASTSAGYNEQFF. CDR3 nucleotide sequence: TGTGCCAGCACGTCGGCGGGTTACAATGAGCAGTTCTTC.

The chain has TRBV4-2 and TRBJ2-5; no definite D call. CDR1 and CDR2 (germline): LGHNA, YNFKEQ. V lost 4 bases and J lost 1, with 13 bases in between. This CDR3 is 15 amino acids long. The CDR3 DNA follows: TGTGCCAGCAGCCCGAAGGTCTCGGCCCAAGAGACCCAGTACTTC. Protein product: CASSPKVSAQETQYF.

The V call is TRBV12-3 or TRBV12-4, the J call TRBJ1-2, with D hard to call. V was trimmed by 5 bases and J by 5 bases, leaving 9 bases between them. The CDR3 has 12 amino acids. CDR3 bases: TGTGCCAGCAGTACCCGTACGTATGGCTACACCTTC. This codes for CASSTRTYGYTF.

The V call is TRBV7-9, the J call TRBJ2-6; TRBD1 matches 8 bases. Germline V gene lookup returns CDR1 SEHNR and CDR2 FQNEAQ (reference sequence). This CDR3 has 17 residues. V was clipped by 4 bases and J by 3 bases; unmatched bases: 8. CDR3: CASSSEQGALGANVLTF. In DNA, the CDR3 is TGTGCCAGCAGCTCCGAGCAGGGGGCGCTTGGGGCCAACGTCCTGACTTTC. Combining the CDR3 with reference TRBV7-9 and TRBJ2-6 gives the whole variable domain DTGVSQNPRHKITKRGQNVTFRCDPISEHNRLYWYRQTLGQGPEFLTYFQNEAQLEKSRLLSDRFSAERPKGSFSTLEIQRTEQGDSAMYLCASSSEQGALGANVLTFGAGSRLTVL.

This chain links TRBV5-5 with TRBJ2-6, with no clear D. CDR1 is SGHKS and CDR2 is YYEKEE in the germline V gene (reference sequence). Trimming removed 1 base from V and 0 bases from J, with 8 bases in between. The CDR3 runs to 16 residues. The CDR3 nucleotides read TGTGCCAGCAGCTTGAGTCCGTCCTCTGGGGCCAACGTCCTGACTTTC. Protein: CASSLSPSSGANVLTF.

The V gene is TRBV9, the J gene TRBJ2-5; possibly TRBD1 or TRBD2 for D (5 bases each). From germline, CDR1 is SGDLS and CDR2 YYNGEE. Trimming pared 2 bases from V and 1 base from J, leaving 15 bases between. The CDR3 is 16 residues long. The CDR3 protein is CASSVDSGGIQETQYF. The CDR3 region has the DNA TGTGCCAGCAGCGTCGATAGTGGGGGAATCCAAGAGACCCAGTACTTC.

The chain links TRBV2 to TRBJ2-4; 8 nucleotides line up with TRBD1. The J call is doubtful: the DNA matches TRBJ2-7 better. This CDR3 comprises 14 residues. Germline lookup yields CDR1 SNHLY and CDR2 FYNNEI. The CDR3 nucleotides read TGTGCCAGCAAAAGACAGGGGCCGACCTACGAGCAGTACTTC. Its protein product is CASKRQGPTYEQYF.

The chain combines TRBV21-1 with TRBJ2-7. TRBV21-1 is noted as a pseudogene. The CDR3 is made up of 12 amino acids. The chain's CDR3 is CASSKGVYEQYF. The DNA of the CDR3 is TGTGCCAGCAGCAAAGGGGTCTACGAGCAGTACTTC.

The rearrangement uses TRBV11-1 and TRBJ2-7, with a weak D call TRBD2 (5 bases). V dropped 5 bases and J dropped 0 bases, with 11 bases sitting between them. This CDR3 is 14 amino acids long. CDR1 is SGHAT and CDR2 is FQDESV in the germline V gene (reference sequence). The CDR3 sequence is CASSVGLLSYEQYF. CDR3 nucleotides: TGTGCCAGCAGCGTCGGACTGCTCTCCTACGAGCAGTACTTC.